The present T cell receptor beta chain was sequenced within a study of control samples from healthy donors and cancer patients. CDR3 length equals 16 residues. With 2 bases removed from V and 6 bases from J, the gap between germline ends came to 17 bases. The germline CDR1 and CDR2 sequences are MDHEN and SYDVKM. Measured with immunoSEQ multiplex PCR; TCRdb has only the in-frame clones, and not every one. The table records about 34,000 clones, around 83% of them present only once. The chain links TRBV28 to TRBJ1-3, with D perhaps TRBD1 (5 bases). Sequenced: PBMCs. The sequence was obtained from a woman aged 35 to 49 with lung cancer. The CDR3 spells CASSLPQRQGANTIYF. The CDR3, as DNA: TGTGCCAGCAGTTTACCCCAACGGCAGGGTGCAAACACCATATATTTT.